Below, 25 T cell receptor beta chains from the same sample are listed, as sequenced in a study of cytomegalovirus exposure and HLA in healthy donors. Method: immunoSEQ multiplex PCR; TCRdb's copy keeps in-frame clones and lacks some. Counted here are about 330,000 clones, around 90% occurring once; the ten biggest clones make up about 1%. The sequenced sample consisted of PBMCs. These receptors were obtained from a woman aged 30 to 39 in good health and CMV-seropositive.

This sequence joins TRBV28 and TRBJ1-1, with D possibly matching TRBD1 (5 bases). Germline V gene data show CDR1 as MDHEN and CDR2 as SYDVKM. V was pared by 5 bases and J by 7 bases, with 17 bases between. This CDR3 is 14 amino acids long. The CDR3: CASSRLSGVLEAFF. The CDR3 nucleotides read TGTGCCAGCAGTAGACTCTCGGGGGTCCTTGAAGCTTTCTTT.

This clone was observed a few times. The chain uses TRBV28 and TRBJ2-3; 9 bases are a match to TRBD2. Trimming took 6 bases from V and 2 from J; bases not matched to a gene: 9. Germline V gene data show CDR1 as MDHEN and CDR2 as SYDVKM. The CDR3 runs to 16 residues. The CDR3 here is CASSLSSSGVTDTQYF. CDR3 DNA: TGTGCCAGCAGCCTCTCCTCTAGCGGGGTCACAGATACGCAGTATTTT.

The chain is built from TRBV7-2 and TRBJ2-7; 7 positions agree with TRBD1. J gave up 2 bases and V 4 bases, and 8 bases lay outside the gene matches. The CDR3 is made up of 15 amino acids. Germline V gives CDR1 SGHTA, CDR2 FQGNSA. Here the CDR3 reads CASSSNPGQTYEQYF. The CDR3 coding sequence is TGTGCCAGCAGCTCAAACCCGGGACAGACCTACGAGCAGTACTTC.

The CDR3 DNA sequence: TGTGCCACCAGCCAACCCCCTGGGGGGCGCACAGATACGCAGTATTTT. Protein: CATSQPPGGRTDTQYF. This chain connects TRBV15 to TRBJ2-3; either TRBD1 or TRBD2 may fit D (6 bases each). V was clipped by 5 bases and J by 1 base, with 16 bases between them. CDR1 and CDR2 from the germline V gene are LNHNV and YYDKDF (reference sequence). There are 16 residues in the CDR3.

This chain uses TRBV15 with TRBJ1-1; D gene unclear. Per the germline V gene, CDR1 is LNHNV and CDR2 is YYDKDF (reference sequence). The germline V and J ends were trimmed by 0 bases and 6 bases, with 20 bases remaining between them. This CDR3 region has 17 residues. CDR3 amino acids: CATSRDNPDPQRAEAFF. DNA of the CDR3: TGTGCCACCAGCAGAGATAACCCGGACCCGCAGAGGGCTGAAGCTTTCTTT.

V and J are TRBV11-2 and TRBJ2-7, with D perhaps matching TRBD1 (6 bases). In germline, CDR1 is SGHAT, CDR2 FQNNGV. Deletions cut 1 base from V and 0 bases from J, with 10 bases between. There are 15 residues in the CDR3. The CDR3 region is CASSLAGGHSYEQYF. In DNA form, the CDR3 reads TGTGCCAGCAGCTTAGCTGGGGGACACTCCTACGAGCAGTACTTC. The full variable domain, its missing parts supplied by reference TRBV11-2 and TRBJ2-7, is EAGVAQSPRYKIIEKRQSVAFWCNPISGHATLYWYQQILGQGPKLLIQFQNNGVVDDSQLPKDRFSAERLKGVDSTLKIQPAKLEDSAVYLCASSLAGGHSYEQYFGPGTRLTVT.

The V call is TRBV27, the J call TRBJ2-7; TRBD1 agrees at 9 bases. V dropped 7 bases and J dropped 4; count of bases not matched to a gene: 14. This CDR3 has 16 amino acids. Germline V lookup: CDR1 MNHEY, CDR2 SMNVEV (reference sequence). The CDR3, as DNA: TGTGCCAGCACAAAACAGGGGGCGATCAGTTCGTACGAGCAGTACTTC. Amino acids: CASTKQGAISSYEQYF.

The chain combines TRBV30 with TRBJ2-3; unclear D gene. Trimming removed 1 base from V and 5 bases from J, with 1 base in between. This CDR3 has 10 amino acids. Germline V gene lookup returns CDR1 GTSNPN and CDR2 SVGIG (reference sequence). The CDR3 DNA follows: TGTGCCTGGAGTGAAGATACGCAGTATTTT. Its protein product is CAWSEDTQYF.

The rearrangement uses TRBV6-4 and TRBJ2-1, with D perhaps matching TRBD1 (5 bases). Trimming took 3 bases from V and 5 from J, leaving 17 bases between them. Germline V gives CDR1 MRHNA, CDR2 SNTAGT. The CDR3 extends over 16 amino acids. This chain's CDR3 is CASSEAQGSPNNEQFF. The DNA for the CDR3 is TGTGCCAGCAGTGAGGCTCAGGGTTCCCCTAACAATGAGCAGTTCTTC.

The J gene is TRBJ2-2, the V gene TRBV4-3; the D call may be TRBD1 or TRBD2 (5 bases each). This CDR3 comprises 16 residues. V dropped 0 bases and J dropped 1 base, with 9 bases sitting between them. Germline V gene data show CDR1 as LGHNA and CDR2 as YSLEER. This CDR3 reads CASSQEGTVNTGELFF. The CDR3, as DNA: TGCGCCAGCAGCCAAGAAGGGACCGTGAACACCGGGGAGCTGTTTTTT.

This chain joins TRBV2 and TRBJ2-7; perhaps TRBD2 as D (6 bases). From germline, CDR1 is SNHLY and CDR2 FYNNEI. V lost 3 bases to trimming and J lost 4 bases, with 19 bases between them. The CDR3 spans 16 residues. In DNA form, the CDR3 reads TGTGCCAGCAGTGATGGGGGGACGATTGGGATTTACGAGCAGTACTTC. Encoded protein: CASSDGGTIGIYEQYF.

As DNA, the CDR3 is TGTGCCAGCAGCTCAGATTCCGGGGGGGCCCATGAGCAGTTCTTC. Amino acid sequence: CASSSDSGGAHEQFF. The chain recombines TRBV5-6 with TRBJ2-1; 8 bases agree with TRBD2. Germline V gene lookup returns CDR1 SGHDT and CDR2 YYEEEE. The trim removed 3 bases at V and 8 bases at J, leaving 10 bases unmatched. The CDR3 runs to 15 residues.

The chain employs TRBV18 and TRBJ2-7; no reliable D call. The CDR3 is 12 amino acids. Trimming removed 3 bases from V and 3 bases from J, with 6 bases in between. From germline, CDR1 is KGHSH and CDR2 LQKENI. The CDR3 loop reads CASSPSDYEQYF. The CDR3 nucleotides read TGTGCCAGCTCACCGAGCGACTACGAGCAGTACTTC.

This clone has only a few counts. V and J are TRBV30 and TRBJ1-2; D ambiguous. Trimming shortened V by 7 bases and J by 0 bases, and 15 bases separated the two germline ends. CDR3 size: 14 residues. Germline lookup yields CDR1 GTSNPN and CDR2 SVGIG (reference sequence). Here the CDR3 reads CASNQWLANYGYTF. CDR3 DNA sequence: TGTGCCTCAAACCAATGGTTAGCTAACTATGGCTACACCTTC. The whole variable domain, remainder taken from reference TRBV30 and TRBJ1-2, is SQTIHQWPATLVQPVGSPLSLECTVEGTSNPNLYWYRQAAGRGLQLLFYSVGIGQISSEVPQNLSASRPQDRQFILSSKKLLLSDSGFYLCASNQWLANYGYTFGSGTRLTVV.

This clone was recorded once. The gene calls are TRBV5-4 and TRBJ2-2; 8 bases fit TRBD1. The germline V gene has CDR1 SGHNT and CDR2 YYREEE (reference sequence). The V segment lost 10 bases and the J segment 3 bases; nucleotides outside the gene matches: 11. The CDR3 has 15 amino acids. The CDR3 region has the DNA TGTGCCGGAAAAAATATCAGGGGGCACACCGGGGAGCTGTTTTTT. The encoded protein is CAGKNIRGHTGELFF. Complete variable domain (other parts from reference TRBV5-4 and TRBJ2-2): ETGVTQSPTHLIKTRGQQVTLRCSSQSGHNTVSWYQQALGQGPQFIFQYYREEENGRGNFPPRFSGLQFPNYSSELNVNALELDDSALYLCAGKNIRGHTGELFFGEGSRLTVL.

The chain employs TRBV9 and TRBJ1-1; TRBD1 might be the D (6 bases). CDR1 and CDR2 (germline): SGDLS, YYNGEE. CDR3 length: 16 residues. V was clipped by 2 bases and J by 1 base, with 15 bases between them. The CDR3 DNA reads TGTGCCAGCAGCGTCTCTCTACAGGGAGAGAACACTGAAGCTTTCTTT. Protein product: CASSVSLQGENTEAFF.

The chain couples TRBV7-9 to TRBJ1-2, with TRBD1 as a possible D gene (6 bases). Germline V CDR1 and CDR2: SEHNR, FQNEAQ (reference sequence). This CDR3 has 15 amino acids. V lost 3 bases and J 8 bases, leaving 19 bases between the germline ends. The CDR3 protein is CASSLADHRASGYTF. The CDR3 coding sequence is TGTGCCAGCAGCTTGGCCGATCACAGGGCATCCGGCTACACCTTC. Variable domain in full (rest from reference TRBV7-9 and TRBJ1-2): DTGVSQNPRHKITKRGQNVTFRCDPISEHNRLYWYRQTLGQGPEFLTYFQNEAQLEKSRLLSDRFSAERPKGSFSTLEIQRTEQGDSAMYLCASSLADHRASGYTFGSGTRLTVV.

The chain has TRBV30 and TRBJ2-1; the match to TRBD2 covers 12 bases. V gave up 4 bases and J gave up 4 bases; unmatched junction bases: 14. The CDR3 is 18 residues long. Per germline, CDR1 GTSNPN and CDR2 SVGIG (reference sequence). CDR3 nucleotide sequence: TGTGCCTGGAACGGGGAGCTAGCGGGAGGGCCGGGGTACAATGAGCAGTTCTTC. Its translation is CAWNGELAGGPGYNEQFF.

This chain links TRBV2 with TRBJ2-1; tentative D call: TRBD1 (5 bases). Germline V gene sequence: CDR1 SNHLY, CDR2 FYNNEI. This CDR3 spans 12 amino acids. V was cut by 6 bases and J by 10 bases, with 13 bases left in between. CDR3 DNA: TGTGCCAGCAGCGGCAGGGCGCGGGAGCAGTTCTTC. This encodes CASSGRAREQFF.

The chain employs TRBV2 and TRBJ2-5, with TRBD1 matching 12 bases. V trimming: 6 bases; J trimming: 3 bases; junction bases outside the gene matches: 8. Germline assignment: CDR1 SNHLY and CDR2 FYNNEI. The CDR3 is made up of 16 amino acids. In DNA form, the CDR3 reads TGTGCCAGCAGGCCCGTCGGGACAGGGGGCGAAGAGACCCAGTACTTC. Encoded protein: CASRPVGTGGEETQYF. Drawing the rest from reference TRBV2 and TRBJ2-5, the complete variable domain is EPEVTQTPSHQVTQMGQEVILRCVPISNHLYFYWYRQILGQKVEFLVSFYNNEISEKSEIFDDQFSVERPDGSNFTLKIRSTKLEDSAMYFCASRPVGTGGEETQYFGPGTRLLVL.

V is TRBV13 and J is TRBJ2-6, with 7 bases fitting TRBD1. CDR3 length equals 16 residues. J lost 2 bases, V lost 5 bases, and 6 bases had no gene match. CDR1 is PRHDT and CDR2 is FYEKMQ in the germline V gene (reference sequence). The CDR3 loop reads CASSHTRGTGANVLTF. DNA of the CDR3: TGTGCCAGCAGCCATACCAGGGGGACTGGGGCCAACGTCCTGACTTTC.

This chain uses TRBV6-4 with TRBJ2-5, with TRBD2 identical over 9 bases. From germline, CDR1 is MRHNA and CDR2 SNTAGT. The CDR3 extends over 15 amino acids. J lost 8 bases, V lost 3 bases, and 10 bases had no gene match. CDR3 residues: CASSETGSGRNTQYF. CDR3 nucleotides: TGTGCCAGCAGTGAAACGGGTAGCGGGAGAAATACCCAGTACTTC.

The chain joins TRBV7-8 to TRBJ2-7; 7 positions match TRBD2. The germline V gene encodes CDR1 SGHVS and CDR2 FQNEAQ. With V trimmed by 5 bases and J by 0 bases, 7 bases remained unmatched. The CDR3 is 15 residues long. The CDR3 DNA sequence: TGTGCCAGCAGCCTTCTAGCGGTTTTCTCCTACGAGCAGTACTTC. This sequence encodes CASSLLAVFSYEQYF.

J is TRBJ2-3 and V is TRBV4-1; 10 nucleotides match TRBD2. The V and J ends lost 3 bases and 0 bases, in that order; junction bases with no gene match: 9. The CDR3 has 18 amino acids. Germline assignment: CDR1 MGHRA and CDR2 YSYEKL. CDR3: CASSHPLQTSGSTDTQYF. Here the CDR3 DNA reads TGCGCCAGCAGCCACCCTCTCCAGACTAGCGGGAGCACAGATACGCAGTATTTT.

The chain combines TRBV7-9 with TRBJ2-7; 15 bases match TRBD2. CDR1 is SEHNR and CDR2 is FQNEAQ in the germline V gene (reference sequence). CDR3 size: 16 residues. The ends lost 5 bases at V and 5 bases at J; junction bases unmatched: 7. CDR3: CASSPWTSGGADEQYF. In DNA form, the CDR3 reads TGTGCCAGCAGCCCCTGGACTAGCGGGGGGGCCGACGAGCAGTACTTC.